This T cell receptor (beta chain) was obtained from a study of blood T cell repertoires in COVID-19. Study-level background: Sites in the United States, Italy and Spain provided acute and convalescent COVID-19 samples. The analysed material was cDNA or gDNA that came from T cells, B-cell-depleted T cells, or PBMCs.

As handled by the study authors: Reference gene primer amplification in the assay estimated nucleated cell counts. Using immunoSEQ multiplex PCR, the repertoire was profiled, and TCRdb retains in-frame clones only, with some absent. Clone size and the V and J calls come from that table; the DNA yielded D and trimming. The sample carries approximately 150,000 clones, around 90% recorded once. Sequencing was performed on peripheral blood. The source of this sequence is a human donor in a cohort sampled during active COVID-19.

Here the CDR3 DNA reads TGTGCCAGCAGTTTGGGAGGAGGCGAGCAGTACTTC. Translated, it gives CASSLGGGEQYF. The chain combines TRBV6-6 with TRBJ2-7; the D gene is possibly TRBD2 (6 bases). The CDR3 consists of 12 residues. Germline V gene data show CDR1 as MNHNY and CDR2 as SVGAGI (reference sequence). Trimming took 4 bases from V and 6 from J, leaving 10 bases between them.